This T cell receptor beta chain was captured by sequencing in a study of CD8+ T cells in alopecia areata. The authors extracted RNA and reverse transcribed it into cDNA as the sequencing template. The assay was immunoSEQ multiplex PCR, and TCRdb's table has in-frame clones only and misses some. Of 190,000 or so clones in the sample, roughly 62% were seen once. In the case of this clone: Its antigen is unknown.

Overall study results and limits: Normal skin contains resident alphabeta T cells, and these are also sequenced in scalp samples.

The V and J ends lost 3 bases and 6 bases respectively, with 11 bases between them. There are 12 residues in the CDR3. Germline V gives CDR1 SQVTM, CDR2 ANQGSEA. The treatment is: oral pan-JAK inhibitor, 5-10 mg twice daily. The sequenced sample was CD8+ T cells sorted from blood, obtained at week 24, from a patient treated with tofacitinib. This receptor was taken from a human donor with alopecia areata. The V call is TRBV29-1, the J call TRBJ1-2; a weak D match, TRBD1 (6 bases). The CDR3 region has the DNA TGCAGCGTTGAGGACAGAGAAAATGGCTACACCTTC. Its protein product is CSVEDRENGYTF.